This paragraph covers one TCR beta chain sequence. Its matching antigen is unknown. Germline V lookup: CDR1 SGHDN, CDR2 FVKESK. The CDR3 runs to 17 residues. V dropped 0 bases and J dropped 3; count of bases not matched to a gene: 5. This specimen comes from a study of cytomegalovirus exposure and HLA in healthy donors. Study-wide results and caveats: By HLA locus, TCR association rates varied in a later analysis, with DRB1 showing the most and HLA-C the fewest. It was reportedly the case that the classifier diagnosed cytomegalovirus status with high specificity and sensitivity. The number of N-insertions in an Asian-associated ancestry cluster was reportedly below the roughly 660-donor mean in a later analysis. Altogether, 160 or so TCR beta chains were recorded as cytomegalovirus-associated.

The PCR was carried out with 60 Vbeta primers and 13 Jbeta primers. Profiling relied on immunoSEQ multiplex PCR, and the TCRdb table lists in-frame clones only, not all of them. Among around 140,000 clones listed, 75% to 85% were seen once. Material: PBMCs. The receptor's source is a woman aged 45-59 years in good health and CMV-seropositive. The V gene is TRBV14, the J gene TRBJ2-1, with 10 positions matching TRBD2. The CDR3 spells CASSQDTSGTIYNEQFF. DNA for the CDR3: TGTGCCAGCAGCCAAGATACTAGCGGGACCATCTACAATGAGCAGTTCTTC.